Listed below are T cell receptor beta chains from one sample, sequenced in a study of blood T cell repertoires in COVID-19. The protocol was immunoSEQ multiplex PCR, while the TCRdb copy is restricted to in-frame clones and leaves out a portion. This sample yields 13,000 or so clones, of which roughly 80% are seen a single time; around 34% belongs to the top ten. The sequencing sample was made of peripheral blood. Receptors originate from a human donor in a cohort sampled during active COVID-19. Both conserved end residues are part of each CDR3. Each record gives: J gene, V gene, CDR3 length, CDR3 protein.

J gene: TRBJ2-1
V gene: TRBV5-5
CDR3 length: 15
CDR3 protein: CASSRGQGPYNEQFF

J gene: TRBJ2-3
V gene: TRBV30
CDR3 length: 16
CDR3 protein: CAWTPGLAGGPDTQYF

J gene: TRBJ1-3
V gene: TRBV3-1/TRBV3-2
CDR3 length: 14
CDR3 protein: CASSQDSSGNTIYF

J gene: TRBJ2-7
V gene: TRBV7-2
CDR3 length: 14
CDR3 protein: CASSGTGTASEQYF

J gene: TRBJ2-7
V gene: TRBV10-3
CDR3 length: 16
CDR3 protein: CAISENPGQGLDEQYF

J gene: TRBJ2-7
V gene: TRBV28
CDR3 length: 14
CDR3 protein: CASTSNRGGDGEYF

J gene: TRBJ1-2
V gene: TRBV7-6
CDR3 length: 17
CDR3 protein: CASSPRGSGTGGAGYTF

J gene: TRBJ1-4
V gene: TRBV19
CDR3 length: 14
CDR3 protein: CASSIGRDNEKLFF

J gene: TRBJ1-2
V gene: TRBV6-6
CDR3 length: 13
CDR3 protein: CASSYPNRDGYTF

J gene: TRBJ1-1
V gene: TRBV10-3
CDR3 length: 12
CDR3 protein: CAISEVVAPAFF

J gene: TRBJ1-4
V gene: TRBV6-5
CDR3 length: 16
CDR3 protein: CASSSMKQGSSEKLFF

J gene: TRBJ2-1
V gene: TRBV7-9
CDR3 length: 11
CDR3 protein: CASSSSGGGVF

J gene: TRBJ2-3
V gene: TRBV6-7
CDR3 length: 20
CDR3 protein: CASSYSRGLAGGNPTDTQYF

J gene: TRBJ2-2
V gene: TRBV4-1
CDR3 length: 20
CDR3 protein: CASSQDFPTSGGANTGELFF

J gene: TRBJ2-3
V gene: TRBV18
CDR3 length: 16
CDR3 protein: CASSLWRDSSTDTQYF

J gene: TRBJ2-5
V gene: TRBV28
CDR3 length: 15
CDR3 protein: CASSFRGLGKETQYF

J gene: TRBJ1-1
V gene: TRBV27
CDR3 length: 13
CDR3 protein: CAPTGMMNTEAFF

J gene: TRBJ1-4
V gene: TRBV7-9
CDR3 length: 17
CDR3 protein: CASSVGQGRATNEKLFF

J gene: TRBJ1-2
V gene: TRBV28
CDR3 length: 12
CDR3 protein: CASTGWNYGYTF